A selection of T cell receptor beta chains follows, all from one sample in a study of T-cell memory formation after mild COVID-19. TCRdb re-called the 5' RACE reads with MiXCR, one entry per CDR3 protein. Among around 200,000 distinct CDR3 sequences listed, 10% to 13% were seen once. Sequencing was carried out using PBMCs or a T cell subset sorted from them (not recorded which). The source of these receptors is a man in his late teens or twenties who had mild COVID-19 (a few samples of this study predate the infection). Cell type and time point are not known. CDR3s include the opening cysteine and the closing phenylalanine or tryptophan. The order of the fields is J gene, V gene, CDR3 protein.

>TRBJ2-3|TRBV7-2
CASSLATSGGLTDTQYF
>TRBJ1-3|TRBV19
CASSLNRESGNTIYF
>TRBJ2-4|TRBV4-3
CASSQEWGFGNIQYF
>TRBJ1-1|TRBV20-1
CSARELGAGGDLWAFF
>TRBJ2-5|TRBV12-3/TRBV12-4
CASAEKETQYF
>TRBJ2-1|TRBV5-1
CASSLGTGGNNEQFF
>.|TRBV5-5
CASSWGRGGHNEQYF
>TRBJ2-3|TRBV20-1
CSARLPGQSTDTQYF
>TRBJ1-6|TRBV30
CAWSSGYNSPLHF
>TRBJ1-1|TRBV5-1
CASSAGTLNTEAFF
>TRBJ2-5|TRBV7-2
CASSATSGGQETQYF
>TRBJ1-2|TRBV5-1
CASSTNPPNYGYTF
>TRBJ2-2|TRBV28
CASSFGLSMGTGELFF
>TRBJ2-5|TRBV13
CASSTRTSAQETQYF
>TRBJ1-2|TRBV6-5
CASSNGGTYGYTF
>TRBJ2-5|TRBV4-1
CASSQEGETQYF
>TRBJ2-1|TRBV28
CASSPPRTGKEQFF
>TRBJ2-1|TRBV24-1
CATSRARMDEQFF
>TRBJ2-3|TRBV11-2
CASSLGRMAGNTDTQYF
>TRBJ1-4|TRBV20-1
CSAPSGRGYEKLFF
>TRBJ1-6|TRBV4-1
CASSQDSRANSPLHF
>TRBJ2-1|TRBV20-1
CSADARRGNNEQFF
>TRBJ2-3|TRBV9
CASRATSGSTDTQYF
>TRBJ2-3|TRBV12-3/TRBV12-4
CASRLVRGDTQYF
>TRBJ2-2|TRBV9
CASSIRRVETGELFF
>TRBJ2-7|TRBV5-1
CASGSPGQGNEQYF
>TRBJ2-2|TRBV11-2
CASSLDRFTGELFF
>TRBJ2-5|TRBV20-1
CSASTVVWGNEETQYF
>TRBJ2-5|TRBV5-1
CASSLTGRGGPQETQYF
>TRBJ1-1|TRBV24-1
CATSGDQSLTFF
>TRBJ2-7|TRBV7-9
CASSPGSGRGENEQYF
>TRBJ2-3|TRBV5-1
CASSLRGGSLDTQYF